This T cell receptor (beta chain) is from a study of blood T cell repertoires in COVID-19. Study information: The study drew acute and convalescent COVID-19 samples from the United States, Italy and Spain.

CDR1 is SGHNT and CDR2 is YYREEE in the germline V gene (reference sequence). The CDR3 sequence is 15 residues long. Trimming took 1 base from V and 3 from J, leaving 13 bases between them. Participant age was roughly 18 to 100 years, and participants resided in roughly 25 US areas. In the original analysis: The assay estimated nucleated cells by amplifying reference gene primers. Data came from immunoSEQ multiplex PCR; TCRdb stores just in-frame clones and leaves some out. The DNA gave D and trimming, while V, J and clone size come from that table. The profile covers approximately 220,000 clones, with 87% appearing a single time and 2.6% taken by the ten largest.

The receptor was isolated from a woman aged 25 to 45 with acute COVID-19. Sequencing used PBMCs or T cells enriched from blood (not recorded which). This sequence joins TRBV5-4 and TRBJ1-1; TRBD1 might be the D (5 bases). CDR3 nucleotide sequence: TGTGCCAGCAGCTTGCAGTCTCAGGGTCACACTGAAGCTTTCTTT. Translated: CASSLQSQGHTEAFF. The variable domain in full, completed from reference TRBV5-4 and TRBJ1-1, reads ETGVTQSPTHLIKTRGQQVTLRCSSQSGHNTVSWYQQALGQGPQFIFQYYREEENGRGNFPPRFSGLQFPNYSSELNVNALELDDSALYLCASSLQSQGHTEAFFGQGTRLTVV.